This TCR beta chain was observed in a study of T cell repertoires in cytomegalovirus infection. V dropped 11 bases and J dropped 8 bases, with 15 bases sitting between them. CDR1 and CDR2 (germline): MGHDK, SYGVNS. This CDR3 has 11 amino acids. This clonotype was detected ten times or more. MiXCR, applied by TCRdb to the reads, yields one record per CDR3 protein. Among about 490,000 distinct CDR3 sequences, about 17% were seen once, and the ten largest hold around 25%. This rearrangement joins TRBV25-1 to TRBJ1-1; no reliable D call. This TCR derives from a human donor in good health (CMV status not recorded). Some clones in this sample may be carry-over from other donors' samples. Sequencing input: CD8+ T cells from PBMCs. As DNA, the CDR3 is TGTGCCTCCCGGCTCGCCGTGGAAGCTTTCTTT. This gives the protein CASRLAVEAFF.